This T cell receptor (beta chain) originates from a study of cytomegalovirus exposure and HLA in healthy donors. CDR1 is LGHNA, CDR2 YSLEER, per germline. V dropped 0 bases and J dropped 4 bases, with 15 bases sitting between them. The CDR3 runs to 16 residues. The PCR ran on 60 Vbeta and 13 Jbeta primers. Some clones are missing from TCRdb's copy, which holds only in-frame ones; the method was immunoSEQ multiplex PCR. This sample yields approximately 170,000 clones, of which more than 60% are seen a single time; about 2.9% belongs to the top ten. Regarding this clone: The antigen is undetermined.

Study-wide findings and caveats: Highest at DRB1 and lowest at HLA-C, TCR association rates differed among HLA loci in a later analysis.

The chain links TRBV4-3 to TRBJ1-2; D might be TRBD1 (6 bases). The source is a female donor in good health and CMV-seronegative. Source material: PBMCs. CDR3 sequence: CASSQDEGQRIYGYTF. CDR3 coding DNA: TGCGCCAGCAGCCAAGATGAAGGACAGAGAATCTATGGCTACACCTTC.